This T cell receptor beta chain derives from a study of T cells in Graves' hyperthyroidism and ophthalmopathy. Whole-study results and caveats: Using 13 V-J features, a model discriminated ophthalmopathy from stable hyperthyroidism. Blood also showed most of the thyroid clonotypes that were expanded above 0.001.

Only a few counts were recorded for this clonotype. Its antigen is unknown. TCR beta CDR3 sequences were amplified from RNA transcripts. TCR CDR3 regions were first amplified by RT-PCR with HTBI primers. Each CDR3 protein gets one entry after TCRdb re-called the multiplex PCR reads with MiXCR. The sample lists some 620,000 distinct CDR3 sequences, about 17% occurring once. Patients having uncontrolled infection, another autoimmune disease, pregnancy or lactation were not included. The CDR3 is made up of 13 amino acids. In germline, CDR1 is SGHVS, CDR2 FNYEAQ. V was cut by 0 bases and J by 4 bases, with 5 bases left in between.

The J gene is TRBJ2-3, the V gene TRBV7-6; no clear D. This TCR came from a woman aged 25 to 39 with Graves' hyperthyroidism. Sequenced: blood. This CDR3 reads CASSLAAADTQYF. CDR3 DNA: TGTGCCAGCAGCTTAGCTGCAGCAGATACGCAGTATTTT.